This T cell receptor beta chain was identified during a study of regulatory T cells in long-lasting Graves disease. CDR3 regions were amplified by Arm-PCR using iRepertoire HTBI primers to build TCR beta libraries. TCRdb analysed the multiplex PCR reads with MiXCR anew, one entry per CDR3 protein. The sample records about 240,000 distinct CDR3 sequences, 20% being singletons. V lost 3 bases to trimming and J lost 7 bases, with 10 bases between them. Germline V gives CDR1 DFQATT, CDR2 SNEGSKA (reference sequence). This CDR3 has 11 amino acids. This clonotype came up many times. Time point in this sample: newly diagnosed GD, antithyroid drugs for less than 3 months. Extracted PBMC RNA gave rise to the TCR library.

This specimen was peripheral blood mononuclear cells (PBMCs), taken at new diagnosis, from a patient treated with antithyroid drugs. The receptor's source is a female donor with Graves disease. This sequence joins TRBV20-1 and TRBJ2-7; D is unresolved. Written as DNA, the CDR3 is TGCAGTGCTAGGCCCATAGGGGAGCAGTACTTC. Its translation is CSARPIGEQYF.